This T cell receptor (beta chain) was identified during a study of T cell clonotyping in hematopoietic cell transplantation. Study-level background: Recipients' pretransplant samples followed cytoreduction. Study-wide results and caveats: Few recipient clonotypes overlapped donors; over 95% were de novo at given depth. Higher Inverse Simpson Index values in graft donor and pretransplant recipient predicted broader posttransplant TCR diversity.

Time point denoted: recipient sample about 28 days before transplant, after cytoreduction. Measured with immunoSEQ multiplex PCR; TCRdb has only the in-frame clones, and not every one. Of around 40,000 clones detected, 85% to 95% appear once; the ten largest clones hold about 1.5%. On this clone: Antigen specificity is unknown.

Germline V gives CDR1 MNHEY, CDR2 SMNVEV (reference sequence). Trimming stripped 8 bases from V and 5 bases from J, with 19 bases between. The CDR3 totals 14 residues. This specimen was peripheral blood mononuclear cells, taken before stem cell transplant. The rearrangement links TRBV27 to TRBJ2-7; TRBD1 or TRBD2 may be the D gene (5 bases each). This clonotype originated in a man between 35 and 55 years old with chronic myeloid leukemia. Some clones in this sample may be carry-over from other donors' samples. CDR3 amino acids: CASLSGPGSHEQYF. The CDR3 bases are TGTGCCAGCCTGTCGGGACCAGGAAGCCACGAGCAGTACTTC.